These 24 T cell receptor beta chains share one sample of origin, sequenced in a study of T-cell memory formation after mild COVID-19. MiXCR, run by TCRdb on the 5' RACE reads, gives a single entry per CDR3 protein. The sample yields hundreds of thousands of distinct CDR3 sequences, 13% to 15% seen once. The specimen sequenced was PBMCs or a T cell subset sorted from them (not recorded which). These receptors were obtained from a man younger than 30 who had mild COVID-19 (a few samples of this study predate the infection). Cell type and time point are not known.

The rearrangement links TRBV27 to TRBJ2-1, with D possibly TRBD1 on 6 matching bases. Between the trimmed V and J ends, which lost 7 bases and 5 bases, there was a span of 15 bases. CDR1 and CDR2 (germline): MNHEY, SMNVEV (reference sequence). The CDR3 is 14 amino acids. CDR3 region: CASTSGQTNNEQFF. The CDR3 region has the DNA TGTGCCAGCACTTCCGGACAGACTAACAATGAGCAGTTCTTC.

This clonotype has at least ten counts. The chain is built from TRBV19 and TRBJ1-1; D is unresolved. Germline V CDR1 and CDR2: LNHDA, SQIVND (reference sequence). The CDR3 has 15 residues. V was shortened by 4 bases and J by 0 bases, with 12 bases between the two germline ends. The chain's CDR3 is CASSTGRTVNTEAFF. CDR3 coding DNA: TGTGCCAGTAGTACCGGACGGACGGTGAACACTGAAGCTTTCTTT.

This clonotype came up a few times. The rearrangement joins TRBV3-1 to TRBJ1-2, with 10 bases identical to TRBD1. Germline V CDR1 and CDR2: LGHDT, YNNKEL (reference sequence). V was pared by 2 bases and J by 1 base, with 13 bases of the junction left unmatched. The CDR3 runs 19 residues. CDR3: CASSQLDPGQGLSNYGYTF. As DNA, the CDR3 is TGTGCCAGCAGCCAACTTGATCCGGGACAGGGGCTTAGTAACTATGGCTACACCTTC.

This clonotype was observed a handful of times. CDR3 sequence reads: CSARGRGHSRQGTQYF. DNA of the CDR3: TGCAGTGCTAGAGGAAGAGGACACTCACGGCAGGGGACCCAGTACTTC. This sequence joins TRBV20-1 and TRBJ2-5; the D gene is possibly TRBD1 (5 bases). The CDR3 covers 16 residues. Deletions cut 1 base from V and 7 bases from J, with 22 bases between. Germline loops: CDR1 DFQATT, CDR2 SNEGSKA (reference sequence).

This clonotype has more than one count but fewer than ten. The V gene is TRBV11-2, the J gene TRBJ2-3; the match to TRBD1 covers 10 bases. Trimming took 5 bases from V and 3 from J; bases not matched to a gene: 5. CDR1 is SGHAT and CDR2 is FQNNGV in the germline V gene. The CDR3 is 15 amino acids. The CDR3 loop is CASSTGDRGTDTQYF. In DNA form, the CDR3 reads TGTGCCAGCAGCACAGGGGACAGGGGAACAGATACGCAGTATTTT.

There are a few counts of this clonotype. The rearrangement joins TRBV28 to TRBJ2-2, with 8 bases matching TRBD2. This CDR3 is built from 15 residues. CDR1 is MDHEN, CDR2 SYDVKM, per germline. V shed 6 bases and J 4 bases; nucleotides not matched to a gene: 7. The CDR3 DNA is TGTGCCAGCAGCCCCGGGGGGGCGGGCACCGGGGAGCTGTTTTTT. It encodes CASSPGGAGTGELFF.

This clonotype appeared a few times. The chain employs TRBV7-9 and TRBJ1-2; D gene unclear. Germline CDR1 is SEHNR and CDR2 is FQNEAQ (reference sequence). The germline V and J ends were trimmed by 5 bases and 0 bases, with 16 bases remaining between them. The CDR3 loop spans 16 amino acids. This chain's CDR3 is CASSRSGSETNYGYTF. In DNA form, the CDR3 reads TGTGCCAGCAGCCGCAGCGGGTCGGAAACTAACTATGGCTACACCTTC.

CDR3: CATSRRGESNEKLFF. CDR3 nucleotide sequence: TGTGCCACCAGTAGAAGGGGCGAGTCTAATGAAAAACTGTTTTTT. The rearrangement uses TRBV15 and TRBJ1-4; D perhaps matches TRBD1 (5 bases). The ends were cut back, 6 bases at V and 3 bases at J, with 14 bases in the middle. The germline V gene has CDR1 LNHNV and CDR2 YYDKDF (reference sequence). The CDR3 runs 15 residues. The full variable domain, in which reference TRBV15 and TRBJ1-4 provide the parts outside the CDR3, is DAMVIQNPRYQVTQFGKPVTLSCSQTLNHNVMYWYQQKSSQAPKLLFHYYDKDFNNEADTPDNFQSRRPNTSFCFLDIRSPGLGDTAMYLCATSRRGESNEKLFFGSGTQLSVL.

There are a few counts of this clonotype. The CDR3 nucleotides read TGCAGTGCTTATAAACAGGGGGCTGATGGCTACACCTTC. It yields the protein CSAYKQGADGYTF. V gene TRBV20-1 combines with J gene TRBJ1-2; 9 bases fit TRBD1. The J segment lost 6 bases and the V segment lost 5 bases, leaving 7 bases of the junction unmatched. The CDR3 totals 13 residues. The germline V gene encodes CDR1 DFQATT and CDR2 SNEGSKA (reference sequence).

The J gene is TRBJ2-5, the V gene TRBV29-1, with 7 positions matching TRBD2. J gave up 9 bases and V 7 bases, and 11 bases lay outside the gene matches. The CDR3 is 12 residues long. Germline CDR1 SQVTM, CDR2 ANQGSEA. The CDR3 protein is CSAPGTTGAQYF. The CDR3 DNA follows: TGCAGCGCCCCCGGGACTACCGGGGCCCAGTACTTC.

This clonotype came up a few times. The chain couples TRBV6-5 to TRBJ2-7; 7 positions agree with TRBD2. CDR1 is MNHEY and CDR2 is SVGAGI in the germline V gene. CDR3 length: 14 amino acids. The V segment lost 5 bases and the J segment 4 bases; nucleotides outside the gene matches: 8. CDR3 DNA sequence: TGTGCCAGCAGTCCCGGGACTACCAAATACGAGCAGTACGTC. Residues: CASSPGTTKYEQYV.

This clonotype has at least ten counts. The rearrangement joins TRBV6-5 to TRBJ2-1; perhaps TRBD2 as D (6 bases). The CDR3 spans 15 residues. V lost 6 bases and J 0 bases, leaving 12 bases between the germline ends. Germline CDR1 MNHEY, CDR2 SVGAGI. CDR3 sequence (DNA): TGTGCCAGCAGCGACGGGCGGGGCTCCTACAATGAGCAGTTCTTC. Its protein product is CASSDGRGSYNEQFF.

This chain joins TRBV12-3 or TRBV12-4 and TRBJ2-1, with 12 bases that match TRBD2. The CDR3 extends over 14 amino acids. After removal of 4 bases from V and 10 bases from J, the junction contained 5 bases not matched to a gene. CDR3 nucleotide sequence: TGTGCCAGCAGTTCTAGCGGGGGGGCAGGCGAGCAGTTCTTC. Protein: CASSSSGGAGEQFF.

This clonotype was counted a few times. The V and J genes are TRBV7-2 and TRBJ2-5; perhaps TRBD1 as D (5 bases). V shed 3 bases and J shed 3 bases, with 14 bases lying between them. CDR3 length: 15 amino acids. Germline V gives CDR1 SGHTA, CDR2 FQGNSA. CDR3 residues: CASSFQGSVEETQYF. Written as DNA, the CDR3 is TGTGCCAGCAGCTTTCAGGGCAGCGTCGAAGAGACCCAGTACTTC.

This clonotype was picked up a small number of times. The J gene is TRBJ2-7, the V gene TRBV11-1; D gene unclear. Germline loops: CDR1 SGHAT, CDR2 FQDESV (reference sequence). V lost 0 bases to trimming and J lost 2 bases, with 11 bases between them. The CDR3 spans 15 residues. CDR3 residues: CASSLAHGDPYEQYF. The CDR3 DNA reads TGTGCCAGCAGCTTAGCGCACGGCGACCCCTACGAGCAGTACTTC.

This clonotype was detected a few times. The chain joins TRBV5-4 to TRBJ1-2; no clear D gene. The CDR3 spans 14 residues. V dropped 0 bases and J dropped 3 bases, with 9 bases sitting between them. Germline V gene lookup returns CDR1 SGHNT and CDR2 YYREEE (reference sequence). CDR3 protein: CASSLEGSYYGYTF. The CDR3, as DNA: TGTGCCAGCAGCTTGGAAGGGAGCTACTATGGCTACACCTTC.

The rearrangement joins TRBV9 to TRBJ2-3; perhaps TRBD1 as D (6 bases). V was cut by 1 base and J by 2 bases, with 11 bases left in between. The germline V gene encodes CDR1 SGDLS and CDR2 YYNGEE. This CDR3 comprises 15 residues. CDR3 in DNA: TGTGCCAGCAGCGTAACTACAGGGTACACAGATACGCAGTATTTT. Translated: CASSVTTGYTDTQYF.

As regards this clonotype: One end of the junction varies from germline; a read error may be responsible. This chain's CDR3 is CASSEAMTFYNSPPHF. Written as DNA, the CDR3 is TGTGCCAGCAGTGAAGCGATGACCTTCTATAATTCACCCCCCCACTTT. The chain has TRBV6-1 and TRBJ1-6; D call uncertain. CDR1 MNHNS and CDR2 SASEGT come from the germline V gene. This CDR3 contains 16 residues.

This clonotype was observed a handful of times. This sequence joins TRBV12-3 or TRBV12-4 and TRBJ2-7; no clear D. V was shortened by 6 bases and J by 1 base, with 19 bases between the two germline ends. The CDR3 contains 16 residues. CDR3 amino acids: CASSPDGLGRSYEQYF. CDR3 nucleotides: TGTGCCAGCAGCCCTGATGGGCTCGGCCGGTCCTACGAGCAGTACTTC.

This clonotype was observed a few times. CDR3 loop: CSADHRANTGELFF. CDR3 nucleotides: TGCAGTGCTGACCACAGGGCAAACACCGGGGAGCTGTTTTTT. The chain couples TRBV20-1 to TRBJ2-2, with D tentatively TRBD1 (6 bases). Trimming cost V 5 bases and J 2 bases, with 12 bases left between them. Germline V gene data show CDR1 as DFQATT and CDR2 as SNEGSKA (reference sequence). CDR3 length equals 14 residues.

This clonotype appeared a few times. The chain uses TRBV4-1 and TRBJ2-7, with unresolved D. The CDR3 extends over 14 amino acids. Trimming removed 0 bases at V and 4 bases at J, with 10 bases between. Germline V gene data show CDR1 as MGHRA and CDR2 as YSYEKL. CDR3 region: CASSQDSASYEQYV. DNA of the CDR3: TGCGCCAGCAGCCAAGATTCGGCTAGTTACGAGCAGTACGTC.

This clonotype was found a few times. This CDR3 is CASSSGGTGNQPQHF. Written as DNA, the CDR3 is TGTGCCAGCAGTTCAGGGGGCACGGGCAATCAGCCCCAGCATTTT. V gene TRBV6-6 combines with J gene TRBJ1-5, with 8 nucleotides matching TRBD1. Germline V gene lookup returns CDR1 MNHNY and CDR2 SVGAGI (reference sequence). CDR3 length: 15 amino acids. The trim removed 4 bases at V and 2 bases at J, leaving 4 bases unmatched.

This clonotype appeared a few times. This chain uses TRBV6-5 with TRBJ2-6; D is possibly TRBD1 or TRBD2 (6 bases each). The CDR3 spans 15 residues. The germline V gene has CDR1 MNHEY and CDR2 SVGAGI. V gave up 8 bases and J gave up 0 bases, with 11 bases separating them. Here the CDR3 DNA reads TGTGCCAGCGGTGGAGGGGGCTCTGGGGCCAACGTCCTGACTTTC. Amino acid sequence: CASGGGGSGANVLTF.

A few counts support this clonotype. The chain uses TRBV23-1 and TRBJ2-5; 7 bases line up with TRBD1. TRBV23-1 is recorded as an ORF, its role being uncertain. Trimming removed 0 bases from V and 3 bases from J; junction bases left unmatched: 19. The CDR3 is made up of 20 amino acids. The CDR3 bases are TGCGCCAGCAGTCAATCTCGTTCGGACTGGGACAGTCAAAAGAAAGAGACCCAGTACTTC. The encoded protein is CASSQSRSDWDSQKKETQYF.